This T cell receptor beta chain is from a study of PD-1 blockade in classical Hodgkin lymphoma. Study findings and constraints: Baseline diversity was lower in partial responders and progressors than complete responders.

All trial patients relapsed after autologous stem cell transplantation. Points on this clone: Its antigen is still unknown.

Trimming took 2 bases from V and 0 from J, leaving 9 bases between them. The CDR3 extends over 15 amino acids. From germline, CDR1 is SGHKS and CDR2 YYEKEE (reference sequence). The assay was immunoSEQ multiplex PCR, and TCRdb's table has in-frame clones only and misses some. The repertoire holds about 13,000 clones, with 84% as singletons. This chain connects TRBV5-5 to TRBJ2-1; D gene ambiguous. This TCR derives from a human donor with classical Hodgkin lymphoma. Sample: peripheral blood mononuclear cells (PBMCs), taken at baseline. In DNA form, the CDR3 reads TGTGCCAGCAGCTTAGAGCCGTACTCCTACAATGAGCAGTTCTTC. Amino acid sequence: CASSLEPYSYNEQFF.